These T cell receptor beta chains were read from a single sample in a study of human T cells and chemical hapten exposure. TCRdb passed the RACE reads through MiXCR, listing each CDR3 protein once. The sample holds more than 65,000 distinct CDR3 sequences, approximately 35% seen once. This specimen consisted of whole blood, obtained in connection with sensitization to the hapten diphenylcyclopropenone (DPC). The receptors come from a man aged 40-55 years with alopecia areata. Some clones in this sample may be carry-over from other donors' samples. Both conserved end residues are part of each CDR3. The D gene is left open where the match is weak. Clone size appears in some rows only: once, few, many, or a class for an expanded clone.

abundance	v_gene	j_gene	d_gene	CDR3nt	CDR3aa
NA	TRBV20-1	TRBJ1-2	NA	TGCAGTGCTAGGGTCCCCCCATCGGCTTATGGCTACACCTTC	CSARVPPSAYGYTF
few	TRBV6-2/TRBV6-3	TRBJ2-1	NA	TGTGCCAGCAAGAAACAGGGTAATGAGCAGTTCTTC	CASKKQGNEQFF
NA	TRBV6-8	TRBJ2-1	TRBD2	TGTGCCAGCAGTTACCCGACTAGCGGGAGGTGCAATGAGCAGTTCTTC	CASSYPTSGRCNEQFF
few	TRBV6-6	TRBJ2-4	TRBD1	TGTGCCAGCAGTTACGGTACAGGGGGAAAAAACATTCAGTACTTC	CASSYGTGGKNIQYF
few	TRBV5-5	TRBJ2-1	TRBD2	TGTGCCAGCAGCCGAGGGACTAGCGGGAGCTCCTACAATGAGCAGTTCTTC	CASSRGTSGSSYNEQFF
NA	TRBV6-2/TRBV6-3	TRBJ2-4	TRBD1	TGTGCCAGCGGGGACAGAAGAAACATTCAGTACTTC	CASGDRRNIQYF
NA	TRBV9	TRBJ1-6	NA	TGTGCCAGCAGCCCCGAGGGCCGATTACGGTCACCCCTCCACTTT	CASSPEGRLRSPLHF
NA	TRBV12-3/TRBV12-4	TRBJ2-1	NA	TGTGCCAGCACCTTGGGTGGTTCCTACAATGAGCAGTTCTTC	CASTLGGSYNEQFF
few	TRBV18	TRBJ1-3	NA	TGTGCCAGCTCACCACTGAACAGCTTATCGGGAAACACCATATATTTT	CASSPLNSLSGNTIYF
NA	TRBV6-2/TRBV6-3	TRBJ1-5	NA	TGTGCCAGCAGTTATCCGTATAGCAATCAGCCCCAGCATTTT	CASSYPYSNQPQHF
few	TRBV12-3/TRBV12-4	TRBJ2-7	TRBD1	TGTGCCAGCAGTTCACAGGGGGCGGAAGAGCAGTACTTC	CASSSQGAEEQYF
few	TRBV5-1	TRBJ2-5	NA	TGCGCCAGCAGCTTGACTAGCCCCCAAGAGACCCAGTACTTC	CASSLTSPQETQYF
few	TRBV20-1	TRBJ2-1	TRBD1	TGCAGTGCTCCCTTTGACAGGGGATCCTACAATGAGCAGTTCTTC	CSAPFDRGSYNEQFF
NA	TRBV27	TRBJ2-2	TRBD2	TGTGCCAGCAGCCTGGGGAGGGTGGCCGGGGAGCTGTTTTTT	CASSLGRVAGELFF
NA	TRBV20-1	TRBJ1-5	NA	TGCAGTGCTCGATCTCAAGCCAGGGGCCCGCATCAGCCCCAGCATTTT	CSARSQARGPHQPQHF
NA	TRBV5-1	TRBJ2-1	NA	TGCGCCAGCAGCGATCTAGATGAGCAGTTCTTC	CASSDLDEQFF
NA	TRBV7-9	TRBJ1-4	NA	TGTGCCAGCAGCGCCGACAGGTCTGGTGAAAAACTGTTTTTT	CASSADRSGEKLFF
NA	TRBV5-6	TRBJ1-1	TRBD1	TGTGCCAGCAGCGTGGACAGGGGGCCGCGGAACACTGAAGCTTTCTTT	CASSVDRGPRNTEAFF
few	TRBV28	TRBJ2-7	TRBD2	TGTGCCAGTACTCCGGGACTAGCGAGATACGAGCAGTACTTC	CASTPGLARYEQYF
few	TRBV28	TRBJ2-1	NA	TGTGCCAGCAGTTTAACACGGGAGATAGGGGATGAGCAGTTCTTC	CASSLTREIGDEQFF
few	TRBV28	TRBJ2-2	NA	TGTGCCAGCAGTTTAACCCTGGTCACCGGGGAGCTGTTTTTT	CASSLTLVTGELFF
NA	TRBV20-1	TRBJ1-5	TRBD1	TGCAGTGCTAAGGACAGGGGGTTCAATCAGCCCCAGCATTTT	CSAKDRGFNQPQHF
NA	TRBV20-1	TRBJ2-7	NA	TGCAGTGCTAGCGGGACATCGCCTCCCTACGAGCAGTACTTC	CSASGTSPPYEQYF
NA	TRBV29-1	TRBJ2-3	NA	TGCAGCGTTGTTTGGGGATCTGATACGCAGTATTTT	CSVVWGSDTQYF
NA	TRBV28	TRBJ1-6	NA	TGTGCCAGCAGTACGCAGGGGTATAATTCACCCCTCCACTTT	CASSTQGYNSPLHF
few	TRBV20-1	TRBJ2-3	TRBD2	TGCAGTGCTGCACCCCCACTAGCGGGAGTGTCAGATACGCAGTATTTT	CSAAPPLAGVSDTQYF
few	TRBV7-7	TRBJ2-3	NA	TGTGCCAGCAGCCCACAAGGCAGGACAGATACGCAGTATTTT	CASSPQGRTDTQYF
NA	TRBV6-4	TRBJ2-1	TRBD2	TGTGCCAGCAGCCCTAGCGGGGGCTCCTACAATGAGCAGTTCTTC	CASSPSGGSYNEQFF
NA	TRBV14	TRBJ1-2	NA	TGTGCCAGCAGCCAAGCCTACGGTGGATACTATGGCTACACCTTC	CASSQAYGGYYGYTF
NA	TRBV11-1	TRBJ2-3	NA	TGTGCCAGCAGCCGCGGGATGCGGGACAGACGCACAGATACGCAGTATTTT	CASSRGMRDRRTDTQYF
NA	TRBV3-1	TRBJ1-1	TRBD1	TGTGCCAGCAGCCAAGTCGTAGGGACAGGGTCAAGGGACACTGAAGCTTTCTTT	CASSQVVGTGSRDTEAFF
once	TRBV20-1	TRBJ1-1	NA	TGCAGTGCAGGCCAGGGTAGGGGGAAGAACACTGAAGCTTTCTTT	CSAGQGRGKNTEAFF
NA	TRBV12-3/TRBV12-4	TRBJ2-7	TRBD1	TGTGCCAGCAGTTTAGGACAGGGTGGGTCCTACGAGCAGTACTTC	CASSLGQGGSYEQYF
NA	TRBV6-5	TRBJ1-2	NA	TGTGCCAGCAGTCCCACGTTCGAGGGTTCTCAGGGCTACACCTTC	CASSPTFEGSQGYTF
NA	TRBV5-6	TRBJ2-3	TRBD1	TGTGCCAGCAGTCGGGACAGGTCCACAGATACGCAGTATTTT	CASSRDRSTDTQYF
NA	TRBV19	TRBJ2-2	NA	TGTGCCAGTATGTACAGAAACACCGGGGAGCTGTTTTTT	CASMYRNTGELFF
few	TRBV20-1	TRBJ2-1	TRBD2	TGCAGTGCTAGAGGTTTTGCGGGAGGGACCGTAAGCTCCTACAATGAGCAGTTCTTC	CSARGFAGGTVSSYNEQFF
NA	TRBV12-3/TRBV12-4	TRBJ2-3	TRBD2	TGTGCCAGCAGTTTGGTCGTGGGACTAGCGGGAGATACGCAGTATTTT	CASSLVVGLAGDTQYF
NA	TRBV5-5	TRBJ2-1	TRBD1	TGTGCCAGCAGCTTGGAGGCTTGGGACAGCTCCTACAATGAGCAGTTCTTC	CASSLEAWDSSYNEQFF
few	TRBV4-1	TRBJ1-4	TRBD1	TGCGCCAGCACGTCAGATGGGACAGGGTATGAAAAACTGTTTTTT	CASTSDGTGYEKLFF
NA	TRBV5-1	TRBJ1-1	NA	TGCGCCAGCAGCTTGGAAGGGGTCAACACTGAAGCTTTCTTT	CASSLEGVNTEAFF
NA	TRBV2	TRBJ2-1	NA	TGTGCCAGCAGTGAGAAGTCGAACTCCTACAATGAGCAGTTCTTC	CASSEKSNSYNEQFF
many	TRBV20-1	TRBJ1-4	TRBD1	TGCAGTGCTAGTAAGGGGGCGGATAATGAAAAACTGTTTTTT	CSASKGADNEKLFF
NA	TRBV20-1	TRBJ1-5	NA	TGCAGTGCCGGGGGTTATGGGAGCAATCAGCCCCAGCATTTT	CSAGGYGSNQPQHF
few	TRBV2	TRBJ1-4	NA	TGTGCCAGCAGTGGTTCGGTGGGGAAGGATGAAAAACTGTTTTTT	CASSGSVGKDEKLFF
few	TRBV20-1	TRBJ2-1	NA	TGCAGTGCTAGTTACCATATCTCCTACAATGAGCAGTTCTTC	CSASYHISYNEQFF
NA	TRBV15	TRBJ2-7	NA	TGTGCCACCAGCAGAGCACGAGGGGGAGTCTACGAGCAGTACTTC	CATSRARGGVYEQYF
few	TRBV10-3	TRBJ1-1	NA	TGTGCCACAACCCCTACCGGCAAGGGGGCTGAAGCTTTCTTT	CATTPTGKGAEAFF
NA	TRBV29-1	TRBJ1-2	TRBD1	TGCAGCGTTCACACAGGGGGCTATGGCTACACCTTC	CSVHTGGYGYTF
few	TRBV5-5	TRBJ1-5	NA	TGTGCCAGCAGCCCGACAGCGGCTAGCAATCAGCCCCAGCATTTT	CASSPTAASNQPQHF
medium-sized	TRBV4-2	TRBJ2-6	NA	TGTGCCAGCAGCCAAGAGCGGAGCTCTGGGGCCAACGTCCTGACTTTC	CASSQERSSGANVLTF
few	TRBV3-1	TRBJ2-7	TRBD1	TGTGCCAGCAGCCAAGGCGCCGGGACAGGGGCCTACGAGCAGTACTTC	CASSQGAGTGAYEQYF
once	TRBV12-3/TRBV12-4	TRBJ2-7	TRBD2	TGTGCCAGCAGTTTTAGGGCCAGCGGGAGGTACGAGCAGTACTTC	CASSFRASGRYEQYF
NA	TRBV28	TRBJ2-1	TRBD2	TGTGCCAGCAAACTAGCGGGAGGGGAGCAGTTCTTC	CASKLAGGEQFF
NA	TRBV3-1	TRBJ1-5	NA	TGTGCCAGCAGCCAAGATGTGGGTGGAGTTGGGCAGCCCCAGCATTTT	CASSQDVGGVGQPQHF
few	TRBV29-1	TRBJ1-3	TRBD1	TGCAGCGTTGGACAGGGAGGAAACACCATATATTTT	CSVGQGGNTIYF
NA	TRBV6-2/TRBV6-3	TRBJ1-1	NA	TGTGCCAGCAGTTATTGGGGGGTATCGACTGAAGCTTTCTTT	CASSYWGVSTEAFF
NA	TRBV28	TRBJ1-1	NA	TGTGCCAGCAACAAACAGGGAACTTACACTGAAGCTTTCTTT	CASNKQGTYTEAFF
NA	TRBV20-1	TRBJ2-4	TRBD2	TGCAGTGCTAGAGATTGGGGGGGTGATGGGGCCAAAAACATTCAGTACTTC	CSARDWGGDGAKNIQYF
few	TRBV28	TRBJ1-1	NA	TGTGCCAGCACCCCCCCGGAGGGTTCTTGGACTGAAGCTTTCTTT	CASTPPEGSWTEAFF